These T cell receptor beta chains were read from a single sample in a study of CD8 T cells in ankylosing spondylitis. One entry per CDR3 protein results from TCRdb running MiXCR on the 5' RACE reads. The table lists around 150,000 distinct CDR3 sequences, under 45% of them singletons, with 13% to 15% in the top ten. Sequencing input: synovial fluid, either unsorted or a sorted T cell fraction (not recorded which). The receptors come from a male donor with ankylosing spondylitis. CDR3s include the opening cysteine and the closing phenylalanine or tryptophan. The D gene is left open where the match is weak. Not all rows give a size; the values are once, few, many and, for expanded clones, a class.

D gene: TRBD1
clone size: NA
J gene: TRBJ1-1
V gene: TRBV3-1
CDR3 protein: CASSPLRTGNTEAFF
CDR3 DNA: TGTGCCAGCAGCCCTCTTAGGACAGGGAACACTGAAGCTTTCTTT

D gene: TRBD1
clone size: few
J gene: TRBJ1-1
V gene: TRBV11-2
CDR3 protein: CASSCGPGQGNTEAFF
CDR3 DNA: TGTGCCAGCAGCTGCGGGCCTGGACAGGGGAACACTGAAGCTTTCTTT

D gene: NA
clone size: NA
J gene: TRBJ2-1
V gene: TRBV7-8
CDR3 protein: CASSLRRYEQFF
CDR3 DNA: TGTGCCAGCAGCCTCAGACGCTACGAGCAGTTCTTC

D gene: NA
clone size: NA
J gene: TRBJ2-2
V gene: TRBV3-1
CDR3 protein: CASSQDWLNFPWQSTGELFF
CDR3 DNA: TGTGCCAGCAGCCAAGATTGGCTCAATTTCCCGTGGCAGAGCACCGGGGAGCTGTTTTTT

D gene: TRBD1
clone size: NA
J gene: TRBJ1-4
V gene: TRBV5-1
CDR3 protein: CASSPPTGFGEKLFF
CDR3 DNA: TGCGCCAGCAGCCCTCCGACAGGGTTCGGTGAAAAACTGTTTTTT

D gene: NA
clone size: NA
J gene: TRBJ1-2
V gene: TRBV24-1
CDR3 protein: CATSDLGSNYGYTF
CDR3 DNA: TGTGCCACCAGTGATTTAGGCAGCAACTATGGCTACACCTTC

D gene: NA
clone size: NA
J gene: TRBJ2-4
V gene: TRBV28
CDR3 protein: CASSPGPWAILPTFPNIQYF
CDR3 DNA: TGTGCCAGCAGTCCCGGTCCTTGGGCAATCTTACCGACATTCCCGAACATTCAGTACTTC

D gene: NA
clone size: few
J gene: TRBJ2-2
V gene: TRBV12-3/TRBV12-4
CDR3 protein: CASPAANTGELFF
CDR3 DNA: TGTGCCAGCCCTGCCGCGAACACCGGGGAGCTGTTTTTT

D gene: NA
clone size: NA
J gene: TRBJ1-1
V gene: TRBV27
CDR3 protein: CASSLYNSDTEAFF
CDR3 DNA: TGTGCCAGCAGTTTATATAACAGTGACACTGAAGCTTTCTTT

D gene: NA
clone size: NA
J gene: TRBJ2-7
V gene: TRBV7-9
CDR3 protein: CASSPGLFWYEQYF
CDR3 DNA: TGTGCCAGCAGCCCAGGTCTCTTTTGGTACGAGCAGTACTTC

D gene: NA
clone size: NA
J gene: TRBJ2-7
V gene: TRBV5-1
CDR3 protein: CASSLWKDRFSYEQYF
CDR3 DNA: TGCGCCAGCAGCTTGTGGAAGGACAGATTCTCCTACGAGCAGTACTTC

D gene: NA
clone size: NA
J gene: TRBJ1-5
V gene: TRBV6-2/TRBV6-3
CDR3 protein: CASTTGLDYQPQHF
CDR3 DNA: TGTGCCAGCACCACAGGGTTGGATTATCAGCCCCAGCATTTT

D gene: NA
clone size: NA
J gene: TRBJ2-1
V gene: TRBV29-1
CDR3 protein: CSVEKQGFLDEQFF
CDR3 DNA: TGCAGCGTTGAAAAACAGGGCTTTCTGGATGAGCAGTTCTTC

D gene: NA
clone size: NA
J gene: TRBJ1-1
V gene: TRBV5-5
CDR3 protein: CASSRAGRDEREAFF
CDR3 DNA: TGTGCCAGCAGCAGGGCAGGCAGGGACGAACGTGAAGCTTTCTTT

D gene: TRBD2
clone size: NA
J gene: TRBJ2-3
V gene: TRBV28
CDR3 protein: CASSPPRGGRSTDTQYF
CDR3 DNA: TGTGCCAGCAGTCCACCCCGGGGGGGGAGGAGCACAGATACGCAGTATTTT

D gene: TRBD2
clone size: NA
J gene: TRBJ2-1
V gene: TRBV5-1
CDR3 protein: CASSLVGGLAVLYNEQFF
CDR3 DNA: TGCGCCAGCAGCTTGGTAGGGGGACTAGCGGTGCTCTACAATGAGCAGTTCTTC

D gene: TRBD1
clone size: few
J gene: TRBJ1-2
V gene: TRBV12-3/TRBV12-4
CDR3 protein: CASTSRDRYFYGYTF
CDR3 DNA: TGTGCCAGCACCAGTCGGGACAGATATTTCTATGGCTACACCTTC

D gene: TRBD2
clone size: few
J gene: TRBJ2-1
V gene: TRBV28
CDR3 protein: CASSFGHSGTYNEQFF
CDR3 DNA: TGTGCCAGCAGTTTTGGCCATAGCGGGACCTACAATGAGCAGTTCTTC

D gene: NA
clone size: few
J gene: TRBJ2-2
V gene: TRBV13
CDR3 protein: CASSFGKNTGELFF
CDR3 DNA: TGTGCCAGCAGCTTCGGGAAGAACACCGGGGAGCTGTTTTTT

D gene: TRBD2
clone size: many
J gene: TRBJ2-1
V gene: TRBV4-2
CDR3 protein: CASSQDGLAGGNEQFF
CDR3 DNA: TGTGCCAGCAGCCAAGATGGGCTAGCGGGGGGCAATGAGCAGTTCTTC

D gene: TRBD2
clone size: few
J gene: TRBJ2-1
V gene: TRBV10-1
CDR3 protein: CASLVERGGSEQFF
CDR3 DNA: TGCGCCAGCCTCGTGGAGCGGGGGGGCAGTGAGCAGTTCTTC

D gene: NA
clone size: NA
J gene: TRBJ2-1
V gene: TRBV19
CDR3 protein: CASSIGEGDEQFF
CDR3 DNA: TGTGCCAGTAGTATAGGGGAGGGGGATGAGCAGTTCTTC

D gene: TRBD2
clone size: once
J gene: TRBJ2-7
V gene: TRBV7-8
CDR3 protein: CASSLLAGLAGGYSYEQYF
CDR3 DNA: TGTGCCAGCAGCTTATTAGCGGGACTAGCGGGGGGTTACTCCTACGAGCAGTACTTC

D gene: TRBD2
clone size: many
J gene: TRBJ2-1
V gene: TRBV29-1
CDR3 protein: CSVDVREGPSEQFF
CDR3 DNA: TGCAGCGTTGATGTTCGGGAGGGCCCTTCTGAGCAGTTCTTC

D gene: NA
clone size: NA
J gene: TRBJ1-1
V gene: TRBV18
CDR3 protein: CASSPSGLSGTEAFF
CDR3 DNA: TGTGCCAGCTCACCATCGGGGTTATCAGGCACTGAAGCTTTCTTT

D gene: TRBD1
clone size: few
J gene: TRBJ2-1
V gene: TRBV11-2
CDR3 protein: CASSPRYLGQGLDNEQFF
CDR3 DNA: TGTGCCAGCAGCCCCCGCTATCTGGGACAGGGGTTAGACAATGAGCAGTTCTTC

D gene: TRBD2
clone size: NA
J gene: TRBJ2-7
V gene: TRBV12-3/TRBV12-4
CDR3 protein: CASSFPPNSGRAPYEQYF
CDR3 DNA: TGTGCCAGCAGTTTCCCTCCGAATAGCGGGAGGGCCCCCTACGAGCAGTACTTC

D gene: NA
clone size: NA
J gene: TRBJ2-5
V gene: TRBV5-1
CDR3 protein: CASSFLGGSGETQYF
CDR3 DNA: TGCGCCAGCAGTTTCCTCGGGGGTAGTGGGGAGACCCAGTACTTC

D gene: NA
clone size: NA
J gene: TRBJ1-6
V gene: TRBV4-1
CDR3 protein: CASSHHITGNPLHF
CDR3 DNA: TGCGCCAGCAGCCATCACATCACAGGGAACCCCCTCCACTTT

D gene: NA
clone size: few
J gene: TRBJ2-1
V gene: TRBV4-3
CDR3 protein: CASSQGPNSYNEQFF
CDR3 DNA: TGCGCCAGCAGCCAGGGACCGAACTCCTACAATGAGCAGTTCTTC

D gene: TRBD1
clone size: NA
J gene: TRBJ1-6
V gene: TRBV7-9
CDR3 protein: CASSNLDRAHNSPLHF
CDR3 DNA: TGTGCCAGCAGCAACCTGGACAGGGCACATAATTCACCCCTCCACTTT

D gene: TRBD2
clone size: NA
J gene: TRBJ2-3
V gene: TRBV4-2
CDR3 protein: CASSQGLAGADTQYF
CDR3 DNA: TGTGCCAGCAGCCAGGGACTAGCGGGAGCAGATACGCAGTATTTT

D gene: TRBD2
clone size: few
J gene: TRBJ2-2
V gene: TRBV6-5
CDR3 protein: CASSLRGDSTGELFF
CDR3 DNA: TGTGCCAGCAGTTTACGGGGGGACTCGACCGGGGAGCTGTTTTTT

D gene: NA
clone size: many
J gene: TRBJ1-5
V gene: TRBV20-1
CDR3 protein: CSASRPRGANQPQHF
CDR3 DNA: TGCAGTGCTAGTCGTCCTAGGGGGGCCAATCAGCCCCAGCATTTT

D gene: TRBD1
clone size: few
J gene: TRBJ2-1
V gene: TRBV15
CDR3 protein: CATSREGLGQGYNEQFF
CDR3 DNA: TGTGCCACCAGCAGAGAGGGTTTGGGACAGGGCTACAATGAGCAGTTCTTC

D gene: NA
clone size: NA
J gene: TRBJ2-7
V gene: TRBV4-1
CDR3 protein: CASSPQGGGRYEQYF
CDR3 DNA: TGCGCCAGCAGCCCCCAGGGGGGCGGGAGGTACGAGCAGTACTTC

D gene: NA
clone size: few
J gene: TRBJ1-5
V gene: TRBV4-1
CDR3 protein: CASSQGRAGLNQPQHF
CDR3 DNA: TGCGCCAGCAGCCAAGGCCGGGCTGGGCTCAATCAGCCCCAGCATTTT

D gene: TRBD1
clone size: NA
J gene: TRBJ1-1
V gene: TRBV4-1
CDR3 protein: CASSQDPQGLGTEAFF
CDR3 DNA: TGCGCCAGCAGCCAAGATCCACAGGGGCTGGGCACTGAAGCTTTCTTT

D gene: NA
clone size: NA
J gene: TRBJ1-1
V gene: TRBV5-1
CDR3 protein: CASSFTRGADLNTEAFF
CDR3 DNA: TGCGCCAGCAGCTTTACGAGGGGCGCGGATTTGAACACTGAAGCTTTCTTT

D gene: NA
clone size: NA
J gene: TRBJ2-3
V gene: TRBV29-1
CDR3 protein: CSVEYGQRHTDTQYF
CDR3 DNA: TGCAGCGTTGAGTATGGACAGAGACACACAGATACGCAGTATTTT

D gene: NA
clone size: once
J gene: TRBJ2-2
V gene: TRBV9
CDR3 protein: CASSVGENTGELFF
CDR3 DNA: TGTGCCAGCAGCGTAGGAGAGAACACCGGGGAGCTGTTTTTT

D gene: NA
clone size: few
J gene: TRBJ2-5
V gene: TRBV29-1
CDR3 protein: CSVSHGVGTQYF
CDR3 DNA: TGCAGCGTGAGCCACGGGGTAGGGACCCAGTACTTC

D gene: TRBD1
clone size: few
J gene: TRBJ1-1
V gene: TRBV6-1
CDR3 protein: CASTTGGANTEAFF
CDR3 DNA: TGTGCCAGCACTACAGGGGGCGCGAACACTGAAGCTTTCTTT

D gene: NA
clone size: NA
J gene: TRBJ1-2
V gene: TRBV5-1
CDR3 protein: CASRPPFRGSYGYTF
CDR3 DNA: TGCGCCAGCAGGCCCCCTTTTCGGGGGTCCTATGGCTACACCTTC

D gene: NA
clone size: NA
J gene: TRBJ1-5
V gene: TRBV15
CDR3 protein: CATSRDGRGPQHF
CDR3 DNA: TGTGCCACCAGCAGAGATGGTCGAGGGCCCCAGCATTTT

D gene: TRBD2
clone size: NA
J gene: TRBJ2-1
V gene: TRBV18
CDR3 protein: CASSLAGSPSYNEQFF
CDR3 DNA: TGTGCCAGCTCACTAGCGGGGAGTCCCTCCTACAATGAGCAGTTCTTC

D gene: NA
clone size: NA
J gene: TRBJ2-3
V gene: TRBV29-1
CDR3 protein: CSVEGSSTDTQYF
CDR3 DNA: TGCAGCGTTGAGGGCAGTAGCACAGATACGCAGTATTTT

D gene: NA
clone size: NA
J gene: TRBJ1-2
V gene: TRBV29-1
CDR3 protein: CSVEQPAPQGYGYTF
CDR3 DNA: TGCAGCGTCGAACAGCCCGCACCACAGGGATATGGCTACACCTTC

D gene: NA
clone size: NA
J gene: TRBJ2-3
V gene: TRBV6-4
CDR3 protein: CASSDGTGGSTDTQYF
CDR3 DNA: TGTGCCAGCAGTGACGGGACCGGGGGAAGCACAGATACGCAGTATTTT

D gene: TRBD2
clone size: NA
J gene: TRBJ2-3
V gene: TRBV2
CDR3 protein: CASSSVAGGIVGTDTQYF
CDR3 DNA: TGTGCCAGCTCGTCGGTGGCGGGAGGCATTGTGGGCACAGATACGCAGTATTTT